This paragraph covers one TCR beta chain sequence. After removal of 6 bases from V and 5 bases from J, the junction contained 10 bases not matched to a gene. CDR1 is SEHNR and CDR2 is FQNEAQ in the germline V gene (reference sequence). This CDR3 spans 16 amino acids. TCRdb passed the 5' RACE reads through MiXCR, listing each CDR3 protein once. The table has hundreds of thousands of distinct CDR3 sequences, about 12% seen once; the top ten hold 15%. The data stem from a study of T cells after yellow fever vaccination. The chain has TRBV7-9 and TRBJ2-2, with TRBD2 matching 9 bases. The sequences come from PBMCs, collected on the day of the yellow fever booster vaccination. This TCR derives from a man aged 25 to 40 who received the YFV17D yellow fever vaccine. CDR3 loop: CASRLRTSARTGELFF. The CDR3, as DNA: TGTGCCAGCAGACTCCGGACTAGCGCCCGTACCGGGGAGCTGTTTTTT.